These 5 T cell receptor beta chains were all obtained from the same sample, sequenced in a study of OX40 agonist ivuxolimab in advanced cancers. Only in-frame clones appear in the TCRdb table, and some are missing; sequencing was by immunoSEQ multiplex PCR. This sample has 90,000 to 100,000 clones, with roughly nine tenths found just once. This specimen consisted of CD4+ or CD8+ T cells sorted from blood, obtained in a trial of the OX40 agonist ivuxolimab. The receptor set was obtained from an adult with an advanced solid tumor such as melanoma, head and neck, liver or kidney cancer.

The CDR3 sequence: CASSPSRGAYEQYF. The CDR3 nucleotides are TGTGCCAGCAGCCCCTCCAGGGGGGCCTACGAGCAGTACTTC. The chain recombines TRBV11-2 with TRBJ2-7; TRBD1 might be the D (7 bases). Germline lookup yields CDR1 SGHAT and CDR2 FQNNGV. V lost 5 bases, J lost 2 bases, and 13 bases lay in between. The CDR3 length is 14 residues.

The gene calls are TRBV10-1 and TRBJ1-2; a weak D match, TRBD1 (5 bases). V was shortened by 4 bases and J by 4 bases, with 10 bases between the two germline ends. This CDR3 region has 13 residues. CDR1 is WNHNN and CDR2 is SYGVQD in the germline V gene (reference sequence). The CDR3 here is CASSVGAGYGYTF. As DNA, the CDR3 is TGCGCCAGCAGTGTTGGGGCGGGCTATGGCTACACCTTC.

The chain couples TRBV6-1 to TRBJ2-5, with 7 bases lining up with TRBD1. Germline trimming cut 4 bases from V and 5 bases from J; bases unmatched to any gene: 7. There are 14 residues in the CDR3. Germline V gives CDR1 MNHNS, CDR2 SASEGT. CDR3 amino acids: CASSGYGQAETQYF. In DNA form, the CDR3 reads TGTGCCAGCAGTGGCTACGGACAGGCGGAGACCCAGTACTTC.

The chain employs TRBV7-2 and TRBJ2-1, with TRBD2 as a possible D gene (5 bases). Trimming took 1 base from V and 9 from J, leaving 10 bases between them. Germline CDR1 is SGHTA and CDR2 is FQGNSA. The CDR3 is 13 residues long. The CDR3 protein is CASSLGGEGEQFF. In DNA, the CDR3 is TGTGCCAGCAGCTTAGGGGGAGAGGGTGAGCAGTTCTTC. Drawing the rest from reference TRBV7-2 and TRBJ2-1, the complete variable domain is GAGVSQSPSNKVTEKGKDVELRCDPISGHTALYWYRQSLGQGLEFLIYFQGNSAPDKSGLPSDRFSAERTGGSVSTLTIQRTQQEDSAVYLCASSLGGEGEQFFGPGTRLTVL.

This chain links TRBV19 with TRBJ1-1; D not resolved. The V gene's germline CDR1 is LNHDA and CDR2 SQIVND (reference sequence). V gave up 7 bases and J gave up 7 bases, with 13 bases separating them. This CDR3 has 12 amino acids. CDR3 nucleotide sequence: TGTGCCAGTAAAGCCGGGCCCCATGAAGCTTTCTTT. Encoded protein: CASKAGPHEAFF.